These T cell receptor beta chains were read from a single sample in a study of naive and memory T cell subsets. MiXCR was run by TCRdb on the 5' RACE reads, yielding one entry per CDR3 protein. The sample includes around 56,000 distinct CDR3 sequences, about 7.1% seen only once; the top ten take around a tenth. The source is a female donor in good health. Both conserved end residues are part of each CDR3. Fields, in order: D gene, V gene, J gene, clone size, CDR3 DNA, CDR3 protein. The D gene is left open where the match is weak. A clone size is listed for some rows: how often the clone was seen (once, few, many), or a class if it is expanded.

D gene: -; V gene: TRBV6-5; J gene: TRBJ1-1; clone size: many; CDR3 DNA: TGTGCCAGCAGTGGCGGCGGGAGGACTGAAGCTTTCTTT; CDR3 protein: CASSGGGRTEAFF
D gene: TRBD1; V gene: TRBV7-2; J gene: TRBJ2-7; clone size: -; CDR3 DNA: TGTGCCAGCAGCTCAAAAGGGACAGGGATCCACGAGCAGTACTTC; CDR3 protein: CASSSKGTGIHEQYF
D gene: -; V gene: TRBV19; J gene: TRBJ1-5; clone size: many; CDR3 DNA: TGTGCCAGCCGTCCGGGACCACAAAATCAGCCCCAGCATTTT; CDR3 protein: CASRPGPQNQPQHF
D gene: -; V gene: TRBV6-2/TRBV6-3; J gene: TRBJ1-6; clone size: few; CDR3 DNA: TGTGCCAGCAGTTACATAAAACGGGACATTAGGAATTCACCCCTCCACTTT; CDR3 protein: CASSYIKRDIRNSPLHF
D gene: -; V gene: TRBV11-1; J gene: TRBJ1-1; clone size: many; CDR3 DNA: TGTGCCAGCAGCAGATCACACACTGAAGCTTTCTTT; CDR3 protein: CASSRSHTEAFF
D gene: -; V gene: TRBV5-1; J gene: TRBJ2-5; clone size: -; CDR3 DNA: TGCGCCAGCAGCGTGACGGGGGTAGCAGAGACCCAGTACTTC; CDR3 protein: CASSVTGVAETQYF
D gene: TRBD1; V gene: TRBV9; J gene: TRBJ1-1; clone size: many; CDR3 DNA: TGTGCCAGCAGCGGAAGGACAGGGCGGACTGAAGCTTTCTTT; CDR3 protein: CASSGRTGRTEAFF
D gene: -; V gene: TRBV6-2/TRBV6-3; J gene: TRBJ1-1; clone size: few; CDR3 DNA: TGTGCCAGCAGTTACTCTGGCCGGGTTGAAGCTTTCTTT; CDR3 protein: CASSYSGRVEAFF
D gene: -; V gene: TRBV6-2/TRBV6-3; J gene: TRBJ2-2; clone size: many; CDR3 DNA: TGTGCCAGCAAGCATCGCGCGGGGTACACCGGGGAGCTGTTTTTT; CDR3 protein: CASKHRAGYTGELFF
D gene: TRBD2; V gene: TRBV7-2; J gene: TRBJ2-3; clone size: medium-sized; CDR3 DNA: TGTGCCAGCACCCCGACTAGCGGGGGGGTAGATACGCAGTATTTT; CDR3 protein: CASTPTSGGVDTQYF
D gene: -; V gene: TRBV12-3/TRBV12-4; J gene: TRBJ2-1; clone size: many; CDR3 DNA: TGTGCCACCGCCCCACCTGGACTTCCCAATGAGCAGTTCTTC; CDR3 protein: CATAPPGLPNEQFF